This TCR beta chain was sequenced during a study of tissue T cells after allogeneic stem cell transplantation. Only in-frame clones appear in the TCRdb table, and some are missing; sequencing was by immunoSEQ multiplex PCR. The table lists about 3,000 clones, under 80% of them singletons. Steroid-refractory graft-versus-host disease after allogeneic hematopoietic cell transplant qualified adults for prospective research-autopsy enrollment. V lost 6 bases to trimming and J lost 3 bases, with 11 bases between them. Germline V gene data show CDR1 as MNHEY and CDR2 as SVGAGI. The CDR3 consists of 13 residues.

The V and J genes are TRBV6-5 and TRBJ1-1; D might be TRBD1 (5 bases). The sample in question was ascending colon tissue, obtained at autopsy. The origin of this receptor is a male patient at least 60 years old with steroid-refractory graft-versus-host disease after an allogeneic stem cell transplant. Some T cells here may be from the graft donor. CDR3 region: CASRVGRDTEAFF. The CDR3 bases are TGTGCCAGCAGGGTGGGCAGGGACACTGAAGCTTTCTTT.